This TCR beta chain was observed in a study of blood T cell repertoires in COVID-19. Study-level information: Acute and convalescent COVID-19 specimens originated in the United States, Italy and Spain.

TCRdb keeps only in-frame clones here, not all; method: immunoSEQ multiplex PCR. The sample holds about 300,000 clones; 85% to 90% are singletons and the top ten take over 9.5%. The V end lost 6 bases, the J end lost 2 bases, and 8 bases lay between the germline ends. Germline CDR1 is LNHDA and CDR2 is SQIVND (reference sequence). This CDR3 has 13 residues. Everyone who took part was roughly 18 to 89 years old, and they came from fewer than 25 US areas. Grouping used clinical history reported by participants in a survey and questionnaire. Cohort 3 donors counted as recovered after two negative PCRs, clearance, or resolved symptoms.

This clonotype was obtained from a young woman who had recovered from COVID-19. The specimen was PBMCs or T cells enriched from blood (not recorded which). The V gene is TRBV19, the J gene TRBJ1-3; D is unclear. Here the CDR3 reads CASRQQPGNTIYF. The CDR3 coding sequence is TGTGCCAGTAGGCAACAACCTGGAAACACCATATATTTT.